The entry below describes one TCR beta chain. The V gene's germline CDR1 is SSHAT and CDR2 FNYEAQ (reference sequence). This CDR3 has 18 amino acids. V shed 3 bases and J 0 bases; nucleotides not matched to a gene: 11. These data belong to a study of neoadjuvant anti-PD-1 for oral cavity cancer. In the study overall: Around day 43, patients without progression received a fourth nivolumab dose before surgery.

Produced via immunoSEQ multiplex PCR; TCRdb's table is partial and in-frame only. The sample holds about 8,500 clones; around 72% are singletons and the top ten take about 4.1%. Regarding time point: after neoadjuvant nivolumab, at surgical resection. Patients had HPV-negative, locally advanced oral cavity squamous cell carcinoma. This receptor was obtained from a person aged 40 to 85 with oral cavity squamous cell carcinoma. This specimen consisted of PBMCs, obtained after nivolumab (anti-PD-1) treatment. The V gene is TRBV7-7, the J gene TRBJ1-1; 9 bases line up with TRBD1. CDR3 nucleotide sequence: TGTGCCAGCAGCTTCCAACCTTTGGGACAGGGTTTGAACACTGAAGCTTTCTTT. This sequence encodes CASSFQPLGQGLNTEAFF. Combining the CDR3 with reference TRBV7-7 and TRBJ1-1 gives the whole variable domain GAGVSQSPRYKVTKRGQDVTLRCDPISSHATLYWYQQALGQGPEFLTYFNYEAQPDKSGLPSDRFSAERPEGSISTLTIQRTEQRDSAMYRCASSFQPLGQGLNTEAFFGQGTRLTVV.